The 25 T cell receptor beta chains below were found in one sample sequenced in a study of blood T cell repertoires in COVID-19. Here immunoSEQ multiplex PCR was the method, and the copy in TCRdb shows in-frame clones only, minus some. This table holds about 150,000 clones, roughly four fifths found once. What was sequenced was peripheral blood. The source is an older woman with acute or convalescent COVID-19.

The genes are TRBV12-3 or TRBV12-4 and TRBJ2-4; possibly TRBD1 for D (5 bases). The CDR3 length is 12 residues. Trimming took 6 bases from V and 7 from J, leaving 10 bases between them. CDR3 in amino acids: CASRTQGNIQYF. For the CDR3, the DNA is TGTGCCAGCAGGACGCAGGGTAACATTCAGTACTTC.

The CDR3 loop reads CASETANTEAFF. CDR3 nucleotide sequence: TGTGCCAGCGAGACAGCGAACACTGAAGCTTTCTTT. The chain is built from TRBV2 and TRBJ1-1, with D perhaps TRBD1 (5 bases). Trimming left V 8 bases short and J 1 base short, with 8 bases between. The CDR3 is 12 amino acids. The germline CDR1 and CDR2 sequences are SNHLY and FYNNEI.

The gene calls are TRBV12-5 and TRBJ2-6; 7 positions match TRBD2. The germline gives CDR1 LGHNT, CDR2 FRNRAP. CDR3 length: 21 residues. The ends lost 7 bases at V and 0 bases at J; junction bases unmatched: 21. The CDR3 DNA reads TGTGCTAGTGCCAAGAAAAAGAGATCAGAACAGCGGGGCTCTGGGGCCAACGTCCTGACTTTC. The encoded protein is CASAKKKRSEQRGSGANVLTF.

CDR3 bases: TGTGCCAGCAGTCTTCAGTGGCAGCCCCAGCATTTT. Translation: CASSLQWQPQHF. V is TRBV6-5 and J is TRBJ1-5; D is ambiguous. The germline V and J ends were trimmed by 5 bases and 7 bases, with 9 bases remaining between them. Germline CDR1 and CDR2: MNHEY and SVGAGI. The CDR3 has 12 amino acids.

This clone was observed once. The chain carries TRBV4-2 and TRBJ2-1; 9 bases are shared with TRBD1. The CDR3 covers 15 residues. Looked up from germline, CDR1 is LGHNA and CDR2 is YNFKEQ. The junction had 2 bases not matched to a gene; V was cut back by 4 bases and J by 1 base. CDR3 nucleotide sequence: TGTGCCAGCAGCCTTGACAGGGGGTCCTACAATGAGCAGTTCTTC. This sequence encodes CASSLDRGSYNEQFF.

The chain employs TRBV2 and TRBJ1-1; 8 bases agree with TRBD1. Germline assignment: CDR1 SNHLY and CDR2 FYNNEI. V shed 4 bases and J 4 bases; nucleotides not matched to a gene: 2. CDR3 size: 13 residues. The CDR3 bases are TGTGCCAGCAGTGGGACAGGGTTCACTGAAGCTTTCTTT. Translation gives CASSGTGFTEAFF.

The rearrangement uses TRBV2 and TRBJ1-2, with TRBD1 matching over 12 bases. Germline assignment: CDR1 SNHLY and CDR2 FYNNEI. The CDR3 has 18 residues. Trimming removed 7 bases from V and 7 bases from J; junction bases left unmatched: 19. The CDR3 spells CASTKPFTPGQGAVGYTF. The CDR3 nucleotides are TGTGCCAGCACCAAACCGTTCACCCCGGGACAGGGGGCGGTTGGCTACACCTTC.

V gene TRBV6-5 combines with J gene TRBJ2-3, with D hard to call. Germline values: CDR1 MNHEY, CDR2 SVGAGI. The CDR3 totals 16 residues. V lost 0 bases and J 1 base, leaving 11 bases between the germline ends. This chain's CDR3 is CASSYSYRRGTDTQYF. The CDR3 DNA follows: TGTGCCAGCAGTTACTCATACCGTCGCGGCACAGATACGCAGTATTTT.

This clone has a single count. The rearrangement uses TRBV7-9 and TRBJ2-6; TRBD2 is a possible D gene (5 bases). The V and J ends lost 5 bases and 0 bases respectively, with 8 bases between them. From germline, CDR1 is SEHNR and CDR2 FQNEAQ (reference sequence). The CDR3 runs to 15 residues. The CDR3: CASSLAGSGANVLTF. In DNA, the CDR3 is TGTGCCAGCAGCCTGGCGGGCTCTGGGGCCAACGTCCTGACTTTC.

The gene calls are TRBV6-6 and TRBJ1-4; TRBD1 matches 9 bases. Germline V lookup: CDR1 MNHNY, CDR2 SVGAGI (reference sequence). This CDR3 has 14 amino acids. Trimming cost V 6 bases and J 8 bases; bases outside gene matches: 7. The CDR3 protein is CASRGTGWEEKLFF. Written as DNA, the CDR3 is TGTGCCAGCAGGGGGACAGGGTGGGAAGAAAAACTGTTTTTT.

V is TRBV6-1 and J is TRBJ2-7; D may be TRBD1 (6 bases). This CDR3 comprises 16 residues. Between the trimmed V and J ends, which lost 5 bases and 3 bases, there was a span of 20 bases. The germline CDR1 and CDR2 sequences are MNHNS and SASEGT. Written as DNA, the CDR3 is TGTGCCAGCAGTAAAGGACAGCTCGTACATTTCTACGAGCAGTACTTC. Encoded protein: CASSKGQLVHFYEQYF.

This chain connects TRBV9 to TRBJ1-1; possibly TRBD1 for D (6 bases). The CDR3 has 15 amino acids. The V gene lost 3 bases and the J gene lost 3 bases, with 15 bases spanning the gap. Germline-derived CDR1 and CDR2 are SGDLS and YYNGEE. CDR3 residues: CASSGEAGVDTEAFF. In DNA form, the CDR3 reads TGTGCCAGCAGCGGTGAGGCAGGGGTAGACACTGAAGCTTTCTTT.

In DNA, the CDR3 is TGTGCCAGCAGCCAAGGCCGCAGGGGGCCCCTTGGCTATGGCTACACCTTC. Protein product: CASSQGRRGPLGYGYTF. The V call is TRBV3-1 (or the pseudogene TRBV3-2), the J call TRBJ1-2; 8 positions agree with TRBD1. Losses at the gene ends were 1 base for V and 4 bases for J; bases not matched to a gene: 11. CDR3 length: 17 amino acids. Germline V lookup: CDR1 LGHDT, CDR2 YNNKEL (reference sequence).

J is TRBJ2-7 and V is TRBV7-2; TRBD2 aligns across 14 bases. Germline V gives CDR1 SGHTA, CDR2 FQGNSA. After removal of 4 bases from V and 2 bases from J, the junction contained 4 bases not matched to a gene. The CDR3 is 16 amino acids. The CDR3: CASSWMGLAGAYEQYF. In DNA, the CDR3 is TGTGCCAGCAGCTGGATGGGACTAGCGGGAGCCTACGAGCAGTACTTC.

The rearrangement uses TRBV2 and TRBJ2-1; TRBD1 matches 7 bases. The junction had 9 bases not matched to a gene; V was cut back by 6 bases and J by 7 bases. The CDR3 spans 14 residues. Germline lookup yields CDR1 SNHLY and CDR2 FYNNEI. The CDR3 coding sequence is TGTGCCAGCAGGACCACCGGGACAGCAAATGAGCAGTTCTTC. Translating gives CASRTTGTANEQFF.

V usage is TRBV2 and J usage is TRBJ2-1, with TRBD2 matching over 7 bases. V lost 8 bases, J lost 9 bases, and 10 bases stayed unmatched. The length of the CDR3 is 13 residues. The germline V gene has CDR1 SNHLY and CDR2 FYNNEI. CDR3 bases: TGTGCCAGCCAGGGACTATCGACCACTGAGCAGTTCTTC. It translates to CASQGLSTTEQFF. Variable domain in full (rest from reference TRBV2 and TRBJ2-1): EPEVTQTPSHQVTQMGQEVILRCVPISNHLYFYWYRQILGQKVEFLVSFYNNEISEKSEIFDDQFSVERPDGSNFTLKIRSTKLEDSAMYFCASQGLSTTEQFFGPGTRLTVL.

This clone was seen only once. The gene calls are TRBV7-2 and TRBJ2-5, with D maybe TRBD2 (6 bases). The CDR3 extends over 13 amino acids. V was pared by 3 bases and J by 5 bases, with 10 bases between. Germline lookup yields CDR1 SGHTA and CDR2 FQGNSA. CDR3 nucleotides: TGTGCCAGCAGCTTTAGCGGCTCTGAGACCCAGTACTTC. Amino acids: CASSFSGSETQYF. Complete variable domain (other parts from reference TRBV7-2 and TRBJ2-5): GAGVSQSPSNKVTEKGKDVELRCDPISGHTALYWYRQSLGQGLEFLIYFQGNSAPDKSGLPSDRFSAERTGGSVSTLTIQRTQQEDSAVYLCASSFSGSETQYFGPGTRLLVL.

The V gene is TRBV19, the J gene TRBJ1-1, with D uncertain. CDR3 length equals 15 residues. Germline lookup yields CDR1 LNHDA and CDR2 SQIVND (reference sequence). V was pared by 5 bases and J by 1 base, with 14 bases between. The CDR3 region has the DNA TGTGCCAGTAGTCCCACGACTCTCTCGAACACTGAAGCTTTCTTT. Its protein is CASSPTTLSNTEAFF.

The CDR3 DNA reads as TGTGCCAGCAGCCCGACCGGGGGGGCGGGCAATCAGCCCCAGCATTTT. Its protein product is CASSPTGGAGNQPQHF. The gene calls are TRBV11-2 and TRBJ1-5; D may be TRBD1 (6 bases). V lost 5 bases and J lost 2, with 16 bases in between. The germline gives CDR1 SGHAT, CDR2 FQNNGV. The CDR3 length is 16 residues. Combining the CDR3 with reference TRBV11-2 and TRBJ1-5 gives the whole variable domain EAGVAQSPRYKIIEKRQSVAFWCNPISGHATLYWYQQILGQGPKLLIQFQNNGVVDDSQLPKDRFSAERLKGVDSTLKIQPAKLEDSAVYLCASSPTGGAGNQPQHFGDGTRLSIL.

CDR3 bases: TGTGCCAGCTCACCTAAACAGGGGAATAGCAATCAGCCCCAGCATTTT. Encoded protein: CASSPKQGNSNQPQHF. The gene calls are TRBV18 and TRBJ1-5; 7 bases map to TRBD1. Germline loops: CDR1 KGHSH, CDR2 LQKENI. This CDR3 is built from 16 residues. V lost 3 bases, J lost 0 bases, and 5 bases stayed unmatched.

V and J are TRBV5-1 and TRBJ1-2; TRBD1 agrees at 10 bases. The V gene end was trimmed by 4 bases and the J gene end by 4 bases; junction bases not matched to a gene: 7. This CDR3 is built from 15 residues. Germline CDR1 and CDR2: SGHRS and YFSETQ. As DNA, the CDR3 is TGCGCCAGCAGCGCCGACAGGGGGCATGTCTATGGCTACACCTTC. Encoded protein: CASSADRGHVYGYTF. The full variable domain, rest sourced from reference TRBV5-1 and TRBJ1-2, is KAGVTQTPRYLIKTRGQQVTLSCSPISGHRSVSWYQQTPGQGLQFLFEYFSETQRNKGNFPGRFSGRQFSNSRSEMNVSTLELGDSALYLCASSADRGHVYGYTFGSGTRLTVV.

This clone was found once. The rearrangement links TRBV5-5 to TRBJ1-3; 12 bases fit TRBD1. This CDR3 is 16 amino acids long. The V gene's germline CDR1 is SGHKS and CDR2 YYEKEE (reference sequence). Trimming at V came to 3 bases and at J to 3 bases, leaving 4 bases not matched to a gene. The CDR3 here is CASSSGDRGLGNTIYF. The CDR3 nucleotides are TGTGCCAGCAGCTCGGGGGACAGGGGGCTTGGAAACACCATATATTTT.

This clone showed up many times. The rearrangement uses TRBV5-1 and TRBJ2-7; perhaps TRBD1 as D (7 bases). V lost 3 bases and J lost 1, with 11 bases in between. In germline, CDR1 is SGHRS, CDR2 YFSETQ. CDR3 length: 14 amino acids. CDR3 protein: CASSSQGGSYEQYV. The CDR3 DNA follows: TGCGCCAGCAGCTCCCAGGGGGGATCCTACGAGCAGTACGTC.

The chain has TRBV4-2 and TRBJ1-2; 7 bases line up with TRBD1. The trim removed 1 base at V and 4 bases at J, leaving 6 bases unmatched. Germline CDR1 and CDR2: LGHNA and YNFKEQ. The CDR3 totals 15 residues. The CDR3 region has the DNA TGTGCCAGCAGCCAAGTTCAAACAGGGGTCTATGGCTACACCTTC. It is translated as CASSQVQTGVYGYTF.

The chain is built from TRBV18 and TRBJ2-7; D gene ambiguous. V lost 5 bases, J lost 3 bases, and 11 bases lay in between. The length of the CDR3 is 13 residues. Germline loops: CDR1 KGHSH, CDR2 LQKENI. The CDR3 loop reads CASSKTENYEQYV. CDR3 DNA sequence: TGTGCCAGCTCAAAAACAGAGAACTACGAGCAGTACGTC.